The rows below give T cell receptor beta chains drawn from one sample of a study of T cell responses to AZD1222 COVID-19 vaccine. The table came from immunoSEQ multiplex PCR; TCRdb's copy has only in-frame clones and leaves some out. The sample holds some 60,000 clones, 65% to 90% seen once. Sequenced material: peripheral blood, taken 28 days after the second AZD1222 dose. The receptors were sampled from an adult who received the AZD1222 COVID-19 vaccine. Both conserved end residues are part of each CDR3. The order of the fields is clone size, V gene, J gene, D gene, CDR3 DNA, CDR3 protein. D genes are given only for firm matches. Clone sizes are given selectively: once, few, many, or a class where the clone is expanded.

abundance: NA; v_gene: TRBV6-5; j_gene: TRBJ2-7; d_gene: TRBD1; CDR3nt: TGTGCCAGCAGTCCCCAACCCGGGACAGTGTCCGAGCAGTACTTC; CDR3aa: CASSPQPGTVSEQYF
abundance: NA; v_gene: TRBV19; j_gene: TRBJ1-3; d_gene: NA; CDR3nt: TGTGCCAGTAGTATAGATTTATTTCAGGGCTTCGGAAACACCATATATTTT; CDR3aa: CASSIDLFQGFGNTIYF
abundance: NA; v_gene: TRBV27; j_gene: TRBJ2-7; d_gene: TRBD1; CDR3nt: TGTGCCAGCAGCCGGTTTACAGGGGAGCGCTACGAGCAGTACTTC; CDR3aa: CASSRFTGERYEQYF
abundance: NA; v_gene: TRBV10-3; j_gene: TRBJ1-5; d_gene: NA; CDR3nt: TGTGCCATCAGCAAAGAAATCTCTCCGGGACATACGCCTTTACATCAGCCCCAGCATTTT; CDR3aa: CAISKEISPGHTPLHQPQHF
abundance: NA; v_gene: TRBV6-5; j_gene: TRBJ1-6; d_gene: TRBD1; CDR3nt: TGTGCCAGCAGTTACAATACAGGGGGCAATTCACCCCTCCACTTT; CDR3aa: CASSYNTGGNSPLHF
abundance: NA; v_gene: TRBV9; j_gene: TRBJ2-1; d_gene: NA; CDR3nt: TGTGCCAGCAGCGTAGAGTGGGGGTCGAACAATGAGCAGTTCTTC; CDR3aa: CASSVEWGSNNEQFF
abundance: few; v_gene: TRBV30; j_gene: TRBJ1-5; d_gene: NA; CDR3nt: TGTGCCTGGAATAAGGTGAATCAGCCCCAGCATTTT; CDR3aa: CAWNKVNQPQHF
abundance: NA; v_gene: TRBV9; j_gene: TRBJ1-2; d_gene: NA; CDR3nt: TGTGCCAGCAGCGTAGGGACACCTAACTATGGCTACACCTTC; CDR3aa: CASSVGTPNYGYTF
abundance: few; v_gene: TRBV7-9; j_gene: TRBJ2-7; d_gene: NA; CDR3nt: TGTGCCAGCAGCCTCGCGGGACATCCTGCGGGGGAGCAGTACTTC; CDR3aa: CASSLAGHPAGEQYF
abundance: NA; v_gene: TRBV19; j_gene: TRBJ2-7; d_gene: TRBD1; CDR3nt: TGTGCCAGTAGTGCAGGGGGAAACTACGAGCAGTACTTC; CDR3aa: CASSAGGNYEQYF
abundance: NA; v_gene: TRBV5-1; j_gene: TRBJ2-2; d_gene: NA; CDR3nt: TGCGCCAGCAGCTTGGTACAGGACACCGGGGAGCTGTTTTTT; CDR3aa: CASSLVQDTGELFF
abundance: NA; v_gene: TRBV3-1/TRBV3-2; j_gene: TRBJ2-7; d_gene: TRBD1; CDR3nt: TGTGCCAGCAGAACCCTACAGGGGCACGAGCAGTACTTC; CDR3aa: CASRTLQGHEQYF
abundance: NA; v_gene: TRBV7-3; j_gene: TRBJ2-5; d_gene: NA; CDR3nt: TGTGCCAGCAGCTTAGGGGGCTGGGAGACCCAGTACTTC; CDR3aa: CASSLGGWETQYF
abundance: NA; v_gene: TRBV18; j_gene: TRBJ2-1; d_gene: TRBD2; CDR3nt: TGTGCCAGCTCACCGGTGGCTAGCGGATACAATGAGCAGTTCTTC; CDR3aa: CASSPVASGYNEQFF
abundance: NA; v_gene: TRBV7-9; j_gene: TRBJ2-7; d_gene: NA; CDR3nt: TGTGCCAGCAGCTTCTCCCTAGGAGGGAGCGGTTACGAGCAGTACTTC; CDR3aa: CASSFSLGGSGYEQYF
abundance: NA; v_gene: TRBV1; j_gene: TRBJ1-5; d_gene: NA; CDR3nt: TGCACCAGCAGCCTTTGGGGAGTGGGGGGCAAGGGTCAGCCCCAGCATTTT; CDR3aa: CTSSLWGVGGKGQPQHF
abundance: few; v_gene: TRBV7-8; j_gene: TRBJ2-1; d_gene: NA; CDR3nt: TGTGCCAGCAGCAACGCTGTAGGAGGCTACAATGAGCAGTTCTTC; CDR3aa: CASSNAVGGYNEQFF
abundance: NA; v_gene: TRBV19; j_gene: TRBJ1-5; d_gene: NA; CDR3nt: TGTGCCAGTAGCCCCCCGGTGAATTTAAATCAGCCCCAGCATTTT; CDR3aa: CASSPPVNLNQPQHF
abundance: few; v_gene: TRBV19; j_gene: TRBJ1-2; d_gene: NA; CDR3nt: TGTGCCAGTAGTATTTCGGGGCTTGGGTATGGCTACACCTTC; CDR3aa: CASSISGLGYGYTF
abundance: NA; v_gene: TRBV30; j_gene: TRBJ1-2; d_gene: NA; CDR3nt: TGTGCCTGGAGTGGAACGAACAGGGTAGGCTACACCTTC; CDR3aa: CAWSGTNRVGYTF
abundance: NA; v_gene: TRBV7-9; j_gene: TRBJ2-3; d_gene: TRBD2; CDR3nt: TGTGCCAGCAGCTTGACTAGCGGTACGCAGTATTTT; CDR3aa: CASSLTSGTQYF
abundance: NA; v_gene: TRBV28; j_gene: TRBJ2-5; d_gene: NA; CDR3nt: TGTGCCAGCAGTTTTCCAGGAACGACGTACCAAGAGACCCAGTACTTC; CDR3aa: CASSFPGTTYQETQYF
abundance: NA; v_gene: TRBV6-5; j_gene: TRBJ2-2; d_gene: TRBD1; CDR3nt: TGTGCCAGCAGTAACGGACAGGGGATCGGGGAGCTGTTTTTT; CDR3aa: CASSNGQGIGELFF
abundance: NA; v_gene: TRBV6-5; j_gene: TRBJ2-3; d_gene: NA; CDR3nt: TGTGCCAGCAGTTACCGCAACGGGAACCCCAGAGATACGCAGTATTTT; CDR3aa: CASSYRNGNPRDTQYF
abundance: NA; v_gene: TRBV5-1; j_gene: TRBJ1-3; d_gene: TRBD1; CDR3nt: TGCGCCAGCAGCTTGGGGGACAGGGGAAACACCATATATTTT; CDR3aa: CASSLGDRGNTIYF
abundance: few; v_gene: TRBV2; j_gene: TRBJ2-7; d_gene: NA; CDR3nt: TGTGCCAGCACTAAGGAATTCGCGGGCGAGCAGTACTTC; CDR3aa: CASTKEFAGEQYF
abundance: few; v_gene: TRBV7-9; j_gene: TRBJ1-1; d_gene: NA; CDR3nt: TGTGCCAGCAGCTTAGAGGGGCGTCCTGAAGCTTTCTTT; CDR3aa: CASSLEGRPEAFF
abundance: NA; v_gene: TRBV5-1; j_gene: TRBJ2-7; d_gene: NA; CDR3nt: TGCGCCAGCAGCTTCTTGGGGGGGCTTGAAGAGCAGTACTTC; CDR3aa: CASSFLGGLEEQYF